This T cell receptor (beta chain) was observed in a study of T cells in Graves' hyperthyroidism and ophthalmopathy. Overall study results and limits: Most expanded thyroid clonotypes above 0.001 also appeared in blood.

Authors of the study amplified TCR beta CDR3 regions from RNA transcripts. The TCR CDR3 was amplified in a first-round RT-PCR using the HTBI primer set. TCRdb reprocessed the multiplex PCR reads via MiXCR and lists one record per CDR3 protein. The repertoire holds hundreds of thousands of distinct CDR3 sequences, with 14% to 15% as singletons. Ophthalmopathy cases met thresholds of Clinical Activity Score at least 3, NOSPECS grade at least 4 and duration under 3 months. Reasons for excluding patients were uncontrolled infection, other autoimmune disease, pregnancy or lactation. Clinical symptoms, serum thyroxine and TRAb, thyroid ultrasound and orbital computed tomography were used for the diagnoses. In the case of this clonotype: Its antigen is not identified.

Trimming left V 8 bases short and J 0 bases short, with 19 bases between. This CDR3 comprises 17 residues. This clonotype was obtained from a man aged 18-30 years with Graves' ophthalmopathy. This chain joins TRBV12-3 or TRBV12-4 and TRBJ2-2, with a weak D call TRBD2 (7 bases). Sequencing was carried out using blood. The CDR3 reads CASSPPLGGPNTGELFF. The CDR3 nucleotides are TGTGCCAGCTCACCACCTCTCGGGGGGCCGAACACCGGGGAGCTGTTTTTT.